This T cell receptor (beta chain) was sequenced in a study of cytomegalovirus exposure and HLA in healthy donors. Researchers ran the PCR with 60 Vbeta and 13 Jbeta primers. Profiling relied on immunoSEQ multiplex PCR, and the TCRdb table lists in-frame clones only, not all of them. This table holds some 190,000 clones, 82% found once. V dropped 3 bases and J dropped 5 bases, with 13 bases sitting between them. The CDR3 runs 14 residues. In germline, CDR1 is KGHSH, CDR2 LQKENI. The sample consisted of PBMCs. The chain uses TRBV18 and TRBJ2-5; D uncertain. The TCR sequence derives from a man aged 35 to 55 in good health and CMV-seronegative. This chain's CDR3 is CASSPVQIRETQYF. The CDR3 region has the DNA TGTGCCAGCTCACCGGTTCAAATCCGGGAGACCCAGTACTTC.